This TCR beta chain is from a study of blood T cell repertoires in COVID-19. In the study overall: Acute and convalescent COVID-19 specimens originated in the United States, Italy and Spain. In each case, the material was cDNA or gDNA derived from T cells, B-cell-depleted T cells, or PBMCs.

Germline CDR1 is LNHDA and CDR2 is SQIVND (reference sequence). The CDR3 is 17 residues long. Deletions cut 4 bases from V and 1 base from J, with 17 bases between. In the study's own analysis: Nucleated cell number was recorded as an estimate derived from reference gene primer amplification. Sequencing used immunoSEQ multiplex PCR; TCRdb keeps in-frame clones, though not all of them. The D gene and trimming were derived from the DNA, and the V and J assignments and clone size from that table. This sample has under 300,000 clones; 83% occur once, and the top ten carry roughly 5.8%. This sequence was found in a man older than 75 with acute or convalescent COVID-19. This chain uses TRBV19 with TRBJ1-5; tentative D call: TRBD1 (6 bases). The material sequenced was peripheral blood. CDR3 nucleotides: TGTGCCAGTAGTAGGACAGTCACAATAGGAAGCAATCAGCCCCAGCATTTT. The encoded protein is CASSRTVTIGSNQPQHF.